The sequence of this T cell receptor beta chain was determined in a study of T cells expressing NK-cell markers. Points from the study as a whole: Among a handful of donors, these clonotypes also ranked first in the CD3+CD56-NKG2C+ fraction.

TCRdb re-called the 5' RACE reads and gives one entry per CDR3 protein, without DNA. The listing records about 430,000 distinct CDR3 sequences. From germline, CDR1 is ENHRY and CDR2 SYGVKD. This CDR3 comprises 16 residues. Regarding this clonotype: Its target is unknown.

This receptor was identified in a woman aged 45 to 65 in good health. The rearrangement links TRBV10-3 to TRBJ1-1. The source material was blood T cells: a sorted CD56 or NKG2C T cell subset, CD4+ or CD8+ T cells, or bulk PBMC T cells (not recorded which). The CDR3 spells CAISESLGRGSTEAFF.